The T cell receptor beta chain described here comes from a study of control samples from healthy donors and cancer patients. Method: immunoSEQ multiplex PCR; TCRdb's copy keeps in-frame clones and lacks some. The table records about 110,000 clones, over 75% of them present only once. Germline-derived CDR1 and CDR2 are SGHDT and YYEEEE. V lost 0 bases and J 1 base, leaving 7 bases between the germline ends. The CDR3 covers 14 residues. Sequenced sample: blood. The sequence was obtained from a human donor in good health. The donor label of this sample is uncertain. The chain has TRBV5-6 and TRBJ1-1; no definite D call. The CDR3 DNA reads as TGTGCCAGCAGCTTGGGTGGCAAGAACACTGAAGCTTTCTTT. Protein sequence: CASSLGGKNTEAFF.